A selection of T cell receptor beta chains follows, all from one sample in a study of shared clonotypes between healthy human individuals. Clones were sequenced by immunoSEQ multiplex PCR, and TCRdb holds only the in-frame ones, with some missing. The table has around 980,000 clones, about 80% seen once. Sequencing was performed on memory CD4+ T cells from PBMCs. The receptors were gathered from a man younger than 30 in good health. Some clones in this sample may be carry-over from other donors' samples. Both conserved end residues are part of each CDR3. D genes are given only for firm matches. Rows give clone size only sometimes, using once, few, many, or a class for an expanded clone.

D | J | V | size | CDR3 | DNA
NA | TRBJ1-5 | TRBV28 | once | CASSRKGFGNQPQHF | TGTGCCAGCAGCCGGAAGGGGTTTGGGAATCAGCCCCAGCATTTT
NA | TRBJ2-3 | TRBV6-5 | NA | CASGLKGTGTDTQYF | TGTGCCAGCGGTCTTAAGGGGACCGGCACAGATACGCAGTATTTT
NA | TRBJ2-3 | TRBV18 | once | CASSPASGHDTQYF | TGTGCCAGCTCACCGGCCAGCGGTCACGATACGCAGTATTTT
NA | TRBJ2-3 | TRBV5-1 | NA | CASSSNAGTTSTDTQYF | TGCGCCAGCAGCTCAAATGCCGGGACAACTAGCACAGATACGCAGTATTTT
NA | TRBJ1-1 | TRBV2 | NA | CASTGWGNTEAFF | TGTGCCAGCACGGGCTGGGGGAACACTGAAGCTTTCTTT
TRBD2 | TRBJ2-7 | TRBV7-3 | NA | CASHLPTGGLAGEKGSYEQYF | TGTGCCAGCCACCTCCCGACCGGCGGTCTAGCGGGAGAAAAAGGCTCCTACGAGCAGTACTTC
TRBD2 | TRBJ2-3 | TRBV28 | NA | CASGPTSGNSDTQYF | TGTGCCAGCGGACCGACTAGCGGGAATTCAGATACGCAGTATTTT
TRBD1 | TRBJ2-4 | TRBV4-2 | NA | CASSFDRGLNIQYF | TGTGCCAGCAGCTTTGACAGGGGCCTCAACATTCAGTACTTC
TRBD1 | TRBJ1-1 | TRBV28 | many | CASRRQGGTEAFF | TGTGCCAGCAGGAGACAGGGTGGCACTGAAGCTTTCTTT
NA | TRBJ2-6 | TRBV11-2 | NA | CASSRGRSSGANVLTF | TGTGCCAGCAGCCGGGGACGGTCCTCTGGGGCCAACGTCCTGACTTTC
NA | TRBJ1-2 | TRBV2 | NA | CASSGGTEYGYTF | TGTGCCAGCAGTGGGGGGACGGAATATGGCTACACCTTC
NA | TRBJ2-3 | TRBV28 | NA | CASGEEKKRAVDTQYF | TGTGCCAGCGGCGAAGAAAAAAAGAGGGCCGTAGATACGCAGTATTTT
NA | TRBJ2-7 | TRBV2 | NA | CASAAGHEQYF | TGTGCCAGCGCCGCGGGCCACGAGCAGTACTTC
NA | TRBJ2-5 | TRBV5-1 | NA | CASSGSSIGETQYF | TGCGCCAGCAGCGGTTCGAGTATCGGAGAGACCCAGTACTTC
NA | TRBJ1-1 | TRBV6-5 | many | CASSYSRGDTEAFF | TGTGCCAGCAGTTACTCGAGGGGGGACACTGAAGCTTTCTTT
NA | TRBJ2-7 | TRBV5-1 | NA | CASSWDGSSYEQYF | TGCGCCAGCAGCTGGGACGGAAGCTCCTACGAGCAGTACTTC
TRBD2 | TRBJ2-7 | TRBV7-2 | NA | CASSKASGSRYEQYF | TGTGCCAGCAGCAAGGCTAGCGGGAGTCGCTACGAGCAGTACTTC
TRBD2 | TRBJ2-1 | TRBV11-2 | NA | CASSLSLTSGREQFF | TGTGCCAGCAGCTTATCCCTGACTAGCGGGCGCGAGCAGTTCTTC
NA | TRBJ2-1 | TRBV6-1 | NA | CASSEEAGANNEQFF | TGTGCCAGCAGTGAAGAGGCAGGGGCAAACAATGAGCAGTTCTTC
NA | TRBJ1-1 | TRBV15 | NA | CATSREGANTEAFF | TGTGCCACCAGCAGAGAAGGGGCTAACACTGAAGCTTTCTTT
NA | TRBJ1-2 | TRBV7-2 | many | CASSLDWAATYGYTF | TGTGCCAGCAGCTTAGATTGGGCAGCAACCTATGGCTACACCTTC
TRBD2 | TRBJ2-1 | TRBV5-1 | NA | CASYELAGVTYNEQFF | TGCGCCAGTTACGAACTAGCGGGAGTCACTTACAATGAGCAGTTCTTC
TRBD2 | TRBJ2-7 | TRBV2 | NA | CASTTRRTSGSGEQYF | TGTGCCAGCACTACCCGGCGGACTAGCGGGAGCGGCGAGCAGTACTTC
NA | TRBJ2-7 | TRBV19 | once | CASSIGDRGSYEQYF | TGTGCCAGTAGTATAGGTGATCGGGGCTCCTACGAGCAGTACTTC
NA | TRBJ2-2 | TRBV7-7 | NA | CASSPFPKGQNTGELFF | TGTGCCAGCAGCCCCTTCCCTAAGGGGCAGAACACCGGGGAGCTGTTTTTT
NA | TRBJ2-4 | TRBV7-2 | once | CASSPAQGNIQYF | TGTGCCAGCAGCCCTGCGCAGGGGAACATTCAGTACTTC
NA | TRBJ1-2 | TRBV19 | few | CATSRAASNYGYTF | TGTGCCACAAGTCGGGCAGCTTCTAACTATGGCTACACCTTC
TRBD1 | TRBJ2-3 | TRBV7-9 | NA | CASSFWTGATDTQYF | TGTGCCAGCAGCTTTTGGACAGGAGCAACAGATACGCAGTATTTT
NA | TRBJ2-1 | TRBV5-1 | NA | CASSLGGASSYNEQFF | TGCGCCAGCAGCTTGGGCGGGGCAAGCTCCTACAATGAGCAGTTCTTC
NA | TRBJ2-7 | TRBV5-1 | NA | CASSSRPGESYEQYF | TGCGCCAGCAGCTCACGACCTGGGGAATCCTACGAGCAGTACTTC
NA | TRBJ2-7 | TRBV6-4 | NA | CASSDLSSGEQYF | TGTGCCAGCAGTGACCTCTCGTCAGGCGAGCAGTACTTC
NA | TRBJ2-5 | TRBV29-1 | NA | CSAALVQETQYF | TGCAGCGCTGCCCTAGTGCAAGAGACCCAGTACTTC
TRBD1 | TRBJ1-1 | TRBV19 | once | CASSMDRSTEAFF | TGTGCCAGTAGTATGGACAGGAGCACTGAAGCTTTCTTT
NA | TRBJ2-5 | TRBV7-9 | NA | CASSVGPKETQYF | TGTGCCAGCAGCGTCGGGCCTAAGGAGACCCAGTACTTC
NA | TRBJ2-7 | TRBV27 | NA | CASSLILGKGYEQYF | TGTGCCAGCAGTTTAATATTGGGAAAGGGCTACGAGCAGTACTTC
NA | TRBJ1-1 | TRBV6-5 | few | CASRETSGIPEAFF | TGTGCCAGCAGGGAGACCTCAGGGATCCCTGAAGCTTTCTTT
NA | TRBJ2-3 | TRBV28 | NA | CASRRQVPTDTQYF | TGTGCCAGCAGAAGACAGGTGCCGACAGATACGCAGTATTTT
TRBD1 | TRBJ2-3 | TRBV19 | few | CASSAPGQARGTDTQYF | TGTGCCAGTAGTGCCCCAGGACAGGCCAGGGGCACAGATACGCAGTATTTT
TRBD1 | TRBJ2-3 | TRBV5-6 | NA | CASSGRDSSTDTQYF | TGTGCCAGCAGCGGCCGGGACAGTAGCACAGATACGCAGTATTTT
NA | TRBJ2-4 | TRBV28 | NA | CASSTALYLAKNIQYF | TGTGCCAGCAGTACCGCCCTCTACCTAGCCAAAAACATTCAGTACTTC
NA | TRBJ2-7 | TRBV7-2 | NA | CASSWTHTGGEQYF | TGTGCCAGCAGCTGGACCCACACAGGAGGCGAGCAGTACTTC
TRBD1 | TRBJ1-2 | TRBV10-3 | NA | CAISERTGDNDGYTF | TGTGCCATCAGTGAGCGGACAGGGGATAACGATGGCTACACCTTC
NA | TRBJ1-1 | TRBV6-6 | NA | CASSYSAQNTEAFF | TGTGCCAGCAGTTACTCTGCACAGAACACTGAAGCTTTCTTT
NA | TRBJ2-3 | TRBV7-9 | once | CASSYSYADTQYF | TGTGCCAGCAGCTATTCGTACGCGGATACGCAGTATTTT
TRBD1 | TRBJ1-5 | TRBV9 | few | CASSAGQDNQPQHF | TGTGCCAGCAGCGCGGGACAGGATAATCAGCCCCAGCATTTT
NA | TRBJ2-5 | TRBV6-1 | NA | CASSEWRAGTPPETQYF | TGTGCCAGCAGTGAATGGCGGGCAGGGACCCCTCCAGAGACCCAGTACTTC
NA | TRBJ2-1 | TRBV5-1 | NA | CASSNSPSSYNEQFF | TGCGCCAGCAGCAATTCCCCAAGCTCCTACAATGAGCAGTTCTTC
TRBD1 | TRBJ2-7 | TRBV19 | NA | CASSIKTGTGAFYEQYF | TGTGCCAGTAGTATTAAGACCGGGACAGGGGCTTTCTACGAGCAGTACTTC
TRBD1 | TRBJ1-1 | TRBV19 | NA | CASSIGTGSNTEAFF | TGTGCCAGTAGTATCGGGACAGGGAGTAACACTGAAGCTTTCTTT
TRBD1 | TRBJ1-5 | TRBV4-1 | NA | CASSQVGRQGLNQPQHF | TGCGCCAGCAGCCAAGTGGGCCGACAGGGACTCAATCAGCCCCAGCATTTT
TRBD1 | TRBJ1-6 | TRBV27 | NA | CASSLVGAGGDSPLHF | TGTGCCAGCAGTTTAGTCGGGGCAGGGGGCGATTCACCCCTCCACTTT
TRBD1 | TRBJ1-5 | TRBV4-3 | NA | CASSQARQGSNQPQHF | TGCGCCAGCAGCCAAGCGAGACAGGGTAGCAATCAGCCCCAGCATTTT